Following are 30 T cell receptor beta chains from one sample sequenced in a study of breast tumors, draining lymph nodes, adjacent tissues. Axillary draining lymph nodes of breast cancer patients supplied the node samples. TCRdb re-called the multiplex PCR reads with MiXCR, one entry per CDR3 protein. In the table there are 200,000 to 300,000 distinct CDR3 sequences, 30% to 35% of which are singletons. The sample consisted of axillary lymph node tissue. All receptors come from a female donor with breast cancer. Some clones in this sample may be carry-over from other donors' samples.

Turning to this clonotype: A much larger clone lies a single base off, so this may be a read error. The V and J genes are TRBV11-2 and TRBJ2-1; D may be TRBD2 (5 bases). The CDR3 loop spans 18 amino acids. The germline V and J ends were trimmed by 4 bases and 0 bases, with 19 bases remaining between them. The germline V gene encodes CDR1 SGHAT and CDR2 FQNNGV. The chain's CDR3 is CASSSPRLAGSSYNEQFF. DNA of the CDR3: TGTGCCAGCAGCTCCCCACGCCTAGCAGGAAGCTCCTACAATGAGCAGTTCTTC.

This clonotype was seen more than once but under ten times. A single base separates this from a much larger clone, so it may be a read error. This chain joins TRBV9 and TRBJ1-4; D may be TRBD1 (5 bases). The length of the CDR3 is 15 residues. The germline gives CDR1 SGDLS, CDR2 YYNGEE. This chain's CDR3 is CVSSVEGATNEKLFF. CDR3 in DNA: TGTGTCAGCAGCGTAGAAGGGGCCACTAATGAAAAACTGTTTTTT.

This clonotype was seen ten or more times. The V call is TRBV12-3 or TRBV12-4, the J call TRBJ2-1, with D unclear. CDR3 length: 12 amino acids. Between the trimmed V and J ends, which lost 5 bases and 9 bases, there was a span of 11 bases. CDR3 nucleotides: TGTGCCAGCAGTACCCCCCCAGGTGAGCAGTTCTTC. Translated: CASSTPPGEQFF.

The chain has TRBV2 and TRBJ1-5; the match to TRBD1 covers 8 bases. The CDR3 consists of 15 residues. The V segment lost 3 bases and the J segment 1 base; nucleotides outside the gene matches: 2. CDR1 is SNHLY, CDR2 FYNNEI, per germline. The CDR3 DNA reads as TGTGCCAGCAGTGACAGGGGGCTGAGCAATCAGCCCCAGCATTTT. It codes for CASSDRGLSNQPQHF.

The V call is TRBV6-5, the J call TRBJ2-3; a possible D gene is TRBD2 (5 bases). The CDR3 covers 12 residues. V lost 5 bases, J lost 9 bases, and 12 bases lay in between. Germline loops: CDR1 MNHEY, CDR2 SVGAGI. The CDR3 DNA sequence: TGTGCCAGCAGTCACCCCCTAGCAACGCAGTATTTT. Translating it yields CASSHPLATQYF.

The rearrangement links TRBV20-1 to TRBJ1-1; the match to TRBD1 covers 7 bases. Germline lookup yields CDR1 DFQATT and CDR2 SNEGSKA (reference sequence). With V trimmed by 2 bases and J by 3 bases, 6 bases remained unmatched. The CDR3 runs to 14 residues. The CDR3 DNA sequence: TGCAGTGCTAGAAGGATTACAGGGGACACTGAAGCTTTCTTT. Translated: CSARRITGDTEAFF.

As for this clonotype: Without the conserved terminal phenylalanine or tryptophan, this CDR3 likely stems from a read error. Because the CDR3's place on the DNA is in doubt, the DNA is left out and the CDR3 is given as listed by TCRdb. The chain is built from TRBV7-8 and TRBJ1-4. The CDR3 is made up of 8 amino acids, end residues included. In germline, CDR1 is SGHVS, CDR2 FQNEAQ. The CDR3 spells CASSLPSR.

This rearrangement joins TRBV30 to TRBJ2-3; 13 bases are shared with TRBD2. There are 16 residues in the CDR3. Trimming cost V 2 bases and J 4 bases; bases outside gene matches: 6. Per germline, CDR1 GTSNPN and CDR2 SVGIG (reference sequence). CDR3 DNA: TGTGCCTGGAGTAAAGGACTAGCGGGAGTTCCAGATACGCAGTATTTT. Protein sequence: CAWSKGLAGVPDTQYF.

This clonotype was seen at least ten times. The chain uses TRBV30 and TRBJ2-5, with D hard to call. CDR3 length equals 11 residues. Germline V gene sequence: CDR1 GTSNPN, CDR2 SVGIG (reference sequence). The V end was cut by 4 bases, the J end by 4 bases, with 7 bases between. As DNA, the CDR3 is TGTGCCTGGATTTTTCGAGAGACCCAGTACTTC. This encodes CAWIFRETQYF.

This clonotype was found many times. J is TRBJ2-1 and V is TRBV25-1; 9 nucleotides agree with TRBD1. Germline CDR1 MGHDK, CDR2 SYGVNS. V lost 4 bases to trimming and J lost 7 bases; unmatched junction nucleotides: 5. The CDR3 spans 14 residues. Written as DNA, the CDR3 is TGTGCCAGCAGTGCTACAGGGGGCAGGAATGAGCAGTTCTTC. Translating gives CASSATGGRNEQFF. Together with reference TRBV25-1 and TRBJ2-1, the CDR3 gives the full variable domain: EADIYQTPRYLVIGTGKKITLECSQTMGHDKMYWYQQDPGMELHLIHYSYGVNSTEKGDLSSESTVSRIRTEHFPLTLESARPSHTSQYLCASSATGGRNEQFFGPGTRLTVL.

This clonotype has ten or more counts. The CDR3 nucleotides are TGTGCCAGCAGCCCAGGGGGGCCTGGGGCCAACGTCCTGACTTTC. This gives the protein CASSPGGPGANVLTF. The chain employs TRBV5-6 and TRBJ2-6; D perhaps matches TRBD1 (7 bases). CDR3 length: 15 amino acids. Germline CDR1 SGHDT, CDR2 YYEEEE. V was pared by 4 bases and J by 2 bases, with 10 bases between.

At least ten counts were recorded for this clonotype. CDR3: CASNRGVHGYTF. The CDR3 nucleotides are TGTGCCAGCAACAGAGGCGTGCATGGCTACACCTTC. The rearrangement links TRBV12-3 or TRBV12-4 to TRBJ1-2; D is uncertain. CDR3 length equals 12 residues. Trimming left V 7 bases short and J 6 bases short, with 12 bases between.

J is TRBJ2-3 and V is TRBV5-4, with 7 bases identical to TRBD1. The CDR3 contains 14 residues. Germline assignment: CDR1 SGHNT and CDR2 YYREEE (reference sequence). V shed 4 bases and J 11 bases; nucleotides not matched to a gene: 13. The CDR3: CASSDPTGYNEQYF. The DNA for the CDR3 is TGTGCCAGCAGCGATCCGACAGGGTACAATGAGCAGTATTTT.

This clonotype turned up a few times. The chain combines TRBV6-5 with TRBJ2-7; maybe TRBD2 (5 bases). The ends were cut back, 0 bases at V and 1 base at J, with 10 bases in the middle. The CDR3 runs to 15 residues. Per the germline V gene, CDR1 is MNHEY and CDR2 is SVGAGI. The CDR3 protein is CASSYSTGRSYEQYF. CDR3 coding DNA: TGTGCCAGCAGTTACTCAACGGGGAGATCCTACGAGCAGTACTTC.

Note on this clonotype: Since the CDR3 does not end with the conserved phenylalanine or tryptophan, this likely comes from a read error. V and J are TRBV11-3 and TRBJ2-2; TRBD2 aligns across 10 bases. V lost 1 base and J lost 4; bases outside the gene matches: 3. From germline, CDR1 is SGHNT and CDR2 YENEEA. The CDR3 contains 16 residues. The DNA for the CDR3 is TGTGCCAGCAGCTTAGGGCTAGCGGGGGCCACCGGGGAGCTGTTTATT. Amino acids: CASSLGLAGATGELFI.

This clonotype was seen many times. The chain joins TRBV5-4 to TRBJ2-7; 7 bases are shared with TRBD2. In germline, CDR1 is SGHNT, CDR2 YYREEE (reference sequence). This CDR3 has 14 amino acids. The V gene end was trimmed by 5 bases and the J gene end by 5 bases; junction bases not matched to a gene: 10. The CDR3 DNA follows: TGTGCCAGCAGGAACCCACTAGCGATCCACGAGCAGTACTTC. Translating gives CASRNPLAIHEQYF.

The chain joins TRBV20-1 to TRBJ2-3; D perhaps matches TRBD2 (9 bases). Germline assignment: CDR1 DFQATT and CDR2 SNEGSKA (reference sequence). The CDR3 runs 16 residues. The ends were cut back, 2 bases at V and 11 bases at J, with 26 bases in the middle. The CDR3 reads CSARLAGQAPHNEQYF. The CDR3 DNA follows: TGCAGTGCTAGACTAGCGGGACAGGCGCCACACAATGAGCAGTATTTT.

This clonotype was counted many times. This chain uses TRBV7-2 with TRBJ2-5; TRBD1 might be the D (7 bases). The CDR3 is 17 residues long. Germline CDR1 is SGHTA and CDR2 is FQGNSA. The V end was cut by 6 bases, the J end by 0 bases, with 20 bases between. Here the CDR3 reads CASSRWRDRRYQETQYF. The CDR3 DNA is TGTGCCAGCAGTCGTTGGAGGGACAGACGGTACCAAGAGACCCAGTACTTC.

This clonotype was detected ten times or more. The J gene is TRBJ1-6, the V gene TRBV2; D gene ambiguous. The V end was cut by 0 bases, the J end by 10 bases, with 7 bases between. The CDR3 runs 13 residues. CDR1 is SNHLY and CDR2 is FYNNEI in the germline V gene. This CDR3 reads CASSEARESPLHF. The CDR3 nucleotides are TGTGCCAGCAGTGAAGCGCGCGAATCACCCCTCCACTTT.

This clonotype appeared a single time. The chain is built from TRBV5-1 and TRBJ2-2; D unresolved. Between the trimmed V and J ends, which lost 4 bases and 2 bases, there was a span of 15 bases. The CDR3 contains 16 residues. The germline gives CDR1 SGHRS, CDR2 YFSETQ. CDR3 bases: TGCGCCAGCAGCCCCGAGTTAGGCACCAACACCGGGGAGCTGTTTTTT. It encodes CASSPELGTNTGELFF.

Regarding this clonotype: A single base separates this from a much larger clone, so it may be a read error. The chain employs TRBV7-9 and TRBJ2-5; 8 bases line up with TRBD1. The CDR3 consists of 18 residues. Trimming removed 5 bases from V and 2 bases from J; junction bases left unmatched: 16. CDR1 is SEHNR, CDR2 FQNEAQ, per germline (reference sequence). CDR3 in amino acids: CASSVRPGGGWGQETQYF. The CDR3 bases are TGTGCCAGCAGCGTACGGCCAGGGGGCGGGTGGGGTCAAGAGACCCAGTACTTC.

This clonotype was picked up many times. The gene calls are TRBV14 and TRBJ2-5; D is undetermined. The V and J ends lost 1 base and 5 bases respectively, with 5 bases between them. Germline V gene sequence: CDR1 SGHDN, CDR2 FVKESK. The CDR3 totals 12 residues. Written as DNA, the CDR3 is TGTGCCAGCAGCCAAGTGTCGGAGACCCAGTACTTC. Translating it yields CASSQVSETQYF.

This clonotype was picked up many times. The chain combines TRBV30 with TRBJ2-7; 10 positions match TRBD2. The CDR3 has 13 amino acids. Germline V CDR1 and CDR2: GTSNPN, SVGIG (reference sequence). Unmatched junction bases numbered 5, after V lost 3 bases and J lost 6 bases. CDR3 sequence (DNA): TGTGCCTGGAGCGGGACTAGCGTGGGCGAGCAGTACTTC. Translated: CAWSGTSVGEQYF.

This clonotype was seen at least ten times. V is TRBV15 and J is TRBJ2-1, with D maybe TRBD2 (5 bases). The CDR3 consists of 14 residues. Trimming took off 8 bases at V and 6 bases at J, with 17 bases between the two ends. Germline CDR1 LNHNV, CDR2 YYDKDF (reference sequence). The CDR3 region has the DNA TGTGCCACCCGAGGGAGTCCGGCGGGCAATGAGCAGTTCTTC. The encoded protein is CATRGSPAGNEQFF.

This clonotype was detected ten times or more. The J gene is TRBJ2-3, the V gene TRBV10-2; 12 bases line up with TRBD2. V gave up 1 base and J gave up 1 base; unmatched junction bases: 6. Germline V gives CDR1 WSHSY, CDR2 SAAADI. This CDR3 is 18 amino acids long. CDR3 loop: CASSELLWTSGGTDTQYF. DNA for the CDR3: TGCGCCAGCAGTGAGTTATTGTGGACTAGCGGGGGCACAGATACGCAGTATTTT.

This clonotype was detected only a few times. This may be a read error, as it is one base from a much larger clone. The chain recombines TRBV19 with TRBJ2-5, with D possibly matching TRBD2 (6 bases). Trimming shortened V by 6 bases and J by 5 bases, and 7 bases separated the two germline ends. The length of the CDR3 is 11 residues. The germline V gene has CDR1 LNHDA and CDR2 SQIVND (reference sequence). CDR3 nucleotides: TGTGCCAGTAGAAGCGGGGAGACCCAGTACTTC. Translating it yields CASRSGETQYF.

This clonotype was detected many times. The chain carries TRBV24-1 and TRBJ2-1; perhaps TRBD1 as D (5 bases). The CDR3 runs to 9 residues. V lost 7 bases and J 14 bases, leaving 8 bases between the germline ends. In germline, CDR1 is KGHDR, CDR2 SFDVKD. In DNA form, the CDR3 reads TGTGCCACCAGGGACAAAAAGTTCTTC. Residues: CATRDKKFF.

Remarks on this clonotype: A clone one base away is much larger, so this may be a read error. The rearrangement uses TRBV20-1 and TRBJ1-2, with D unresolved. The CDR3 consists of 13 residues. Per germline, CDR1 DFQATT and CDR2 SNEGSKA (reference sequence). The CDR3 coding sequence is TGCAGTGCTAGTCCAACGGCCGGGTATGCCTACACCTTC. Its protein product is CSASPTAGYAYTF.

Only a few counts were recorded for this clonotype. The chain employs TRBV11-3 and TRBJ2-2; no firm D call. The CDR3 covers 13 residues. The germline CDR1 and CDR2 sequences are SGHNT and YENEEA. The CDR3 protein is CASRVVFTGELFF. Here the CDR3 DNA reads TGTGCAAGTCGCGTAGTTTTCACCGGGGAGCTGTTTTTT.

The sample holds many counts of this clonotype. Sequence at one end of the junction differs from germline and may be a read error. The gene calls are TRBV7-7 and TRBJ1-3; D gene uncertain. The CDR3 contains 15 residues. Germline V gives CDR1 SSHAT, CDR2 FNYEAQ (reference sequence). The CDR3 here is CASSFGPGSGNTIYF. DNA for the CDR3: TGTGCTAGCAGCTTTGGCCCGGGCTCTGGAAACACCATATATTTT.